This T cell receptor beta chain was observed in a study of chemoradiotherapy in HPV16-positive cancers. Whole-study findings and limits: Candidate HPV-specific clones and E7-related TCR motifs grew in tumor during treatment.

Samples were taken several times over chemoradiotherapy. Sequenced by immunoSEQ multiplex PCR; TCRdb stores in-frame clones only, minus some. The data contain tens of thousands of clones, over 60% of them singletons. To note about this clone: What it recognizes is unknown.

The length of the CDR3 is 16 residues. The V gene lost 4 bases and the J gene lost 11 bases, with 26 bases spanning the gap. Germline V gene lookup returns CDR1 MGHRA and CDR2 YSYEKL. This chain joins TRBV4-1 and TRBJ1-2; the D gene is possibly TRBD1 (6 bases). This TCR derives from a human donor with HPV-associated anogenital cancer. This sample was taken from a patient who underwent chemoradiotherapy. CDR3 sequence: CASSLIGELPGHLYTF. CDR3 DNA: TGCGCCAGCAGCCTGATCGGCGAGCTACCGGGACACCTTTACACCTTC.